Described below is a single T cell receptor (beta chain) sequence and its context. The PCR made use of 60 Vbeta and 13 Jbeta primers. Using immunoSEQ multiplex PCR, the repertoire was profiled, and TCRdb retains in-frame clones only, with some absent. The repertoire has approximately 210,000 clones, about four fifths of them found once; the top ten carry 1.1%. This CDR3 is 16 amino acids long. Unmatched junction bases numbered 10, after V lost 0 bases and J lost 7 bases. Germline values: CDR1 MNHNS, CDR2 SASEGT. The sample originates from a study of cytomegalovirus exposure and HLA in healthy donors. Sequenced input: PBMCs. This receptor was taken from a woman aged 40 to 55 in good health and CMV-seronegative. This chain joins TRBV6-1 and TRBJ2-7; 9 nucleotides agree with TRBD1. CDR3 sequence reads: CASSEALGQGRGEQYV. In DNA form, the CDR3 reads TGTGCCAGCAGTGAAGCTTTGGGACAGGGACGTGGAGAGCAGTACGTC.